This TCR beta chain was identified in a study of liver allograft versus peripheral blood T cells. Study details: Graft-liver T cell receptor repertoires were compared against recipient peripheral blood repertoires.

This CDR3 comprises 14 residues. Germline CDR1 reads SEHNR; CDR2 reads FQNEAQ (reference sequence). With 10 bases clipped from V and 2 bases from J, the junction kept 6 bases outside the gene matches. TCRdb re-analysed the reads in MiXCR, keeping a single row per CDR3 protein. The table includes 9,000 to 13,000 distinct CDR3 sequences, about 25% detected once. This clonotype originated in a human patient who had a liver transplant. Some T cells may be supplied by the graft donor. This chain uses TRBV7-9 with TRBJ1-2, with 11 bases identical to TRBD1. CDR3 region: CATQDRGLNYGYTF. The CDR3 coding sequence is TGTGCCACCCAGGACAGGGGGCTCAACTATGGCTACACCTTC. The variable domain in full, completed from reference TRBV7-9 and TRBJ1-2, reads DTGVSQNPRHKITKRGQNVTFRCDPISEHNRLYWYRQTLGQGPEFLTYFQNEAQLEKSRLLSDRFSAERPKGSFSTLEIQRTEQGDSAMYLCATQDRGLNYGYTFGSGTRLTVV.